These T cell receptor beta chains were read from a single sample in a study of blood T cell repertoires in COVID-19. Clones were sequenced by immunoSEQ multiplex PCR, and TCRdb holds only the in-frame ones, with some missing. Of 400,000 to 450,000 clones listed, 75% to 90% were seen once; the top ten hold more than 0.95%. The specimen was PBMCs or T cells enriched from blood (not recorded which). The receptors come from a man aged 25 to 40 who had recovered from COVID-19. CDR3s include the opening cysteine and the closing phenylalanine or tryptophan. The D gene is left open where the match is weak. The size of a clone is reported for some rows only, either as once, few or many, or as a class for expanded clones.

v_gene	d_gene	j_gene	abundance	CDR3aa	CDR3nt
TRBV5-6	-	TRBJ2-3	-	CASSLARVGIDTQYF	TGTGCCAGCAGCTTGGCCAGGGTAGGAATAGATACGCAGTATTTT
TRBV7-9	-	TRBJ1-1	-	CASSLRTGSEAFF	TGTGCCAGCAGCTTAAGGACGGGGTCGGAAGCTTTCTTT
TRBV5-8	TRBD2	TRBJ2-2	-	CASSPLAGGWTGELFF	TGTGCCAGCAGCCCGCTAGCGGGAGGTTGGACCGGGGAGCTGTTTTTT
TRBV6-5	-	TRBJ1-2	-	CASSYSLQMKGYTF	TGTGCCAGCAGTTACTCGTTACAGATGAAGGGCTACACCTTC
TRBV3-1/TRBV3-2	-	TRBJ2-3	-	CASSQGLASDTQYF	TGTGCCAGCAGCCAAGGGCTAGCGTCAGATACGCAGTATTTT
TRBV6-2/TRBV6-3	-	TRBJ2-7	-	CASSNRGLPDEQYF	TGTGCCAGCAGTAACCGAGGACTTCCGGACGAGCAGTACTTC
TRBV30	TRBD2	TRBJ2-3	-	CAWSNGGSADTQYF	TGTGCCTGGAGCAACGGCGGGAGTGCAGATACGCAGTATTTT
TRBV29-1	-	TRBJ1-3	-	CSAIGNTIYF	TGCAGCGCTATAGGAAACACCATATATTTT
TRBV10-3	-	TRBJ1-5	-	CAISDSGGDQPQHF	TGTGCCATCAGTGACTCTGGGGGGGATCAGCCCCAGCATTTT
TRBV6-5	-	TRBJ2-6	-	CASRGGITPANVLTF	TGTGCCAGCAGGGGAGGCATAACTCCGGCCAACGTCCTGACTTTC
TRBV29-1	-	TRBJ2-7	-	CSVGWASTYEQYF	TGCAGCGTCGGTTGGGCGTCAACCTACGAGCAGTACTTC
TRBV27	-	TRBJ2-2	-	CASSFRANTGELFF	TGTGCCAGCAGTTTCCGGGCGAACACCGGGGAGCTGTTTTTT
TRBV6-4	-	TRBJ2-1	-	CASSDPRMGGEQFF	TGTGCCAGCAGTGACCCCCGGATGGGCGGGGAGCAGTTCTTC
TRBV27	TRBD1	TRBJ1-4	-	CASSPGQTRWTEKLFF	TGTGCCAGCAGTCCGGGACAGACCCGCTGGACTGAAAAACTGTTTTTT
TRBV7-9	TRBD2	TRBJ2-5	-	CASSSPYLAGGSLGETQYF	TGTGCCAGCAGCTCTCCCTACCTAGCGGGAGGGTCCTTAGGGGAGACCCAGTACTTC
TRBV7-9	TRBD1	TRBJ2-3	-	CASSGTTGVDTQYF	TGTGCCAGCAGCGGTACAACAGGGGTAGATACGCAGTATTTT
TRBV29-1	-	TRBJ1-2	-	CSVDMGASYGYTF	TGCAGCGTTGATATGGGGGCGAGCTATGGCTACACCTTC
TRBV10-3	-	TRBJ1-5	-	CATSDRAGEAQHF	TGTGCCACCTCTGACAGAGCGGGGGAAGCCCAGCATTTT
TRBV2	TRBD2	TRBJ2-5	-	CASRPLAGRYQETQYF	TGTGCCAGCAGGCCACTAGCGGGGAGGTACCAAGAGACCCAGTACTTC
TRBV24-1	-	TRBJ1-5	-	CATSDFWTGQPQHF	TGTGCCACCAGTGATTTTTGGACGGGACAGCCCCAGCATTTT
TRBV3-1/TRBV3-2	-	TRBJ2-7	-	CASSQEFYYEQYF	TGTGCCAGCAGCCAAGAGTTCTATTACGAGCAGTACTTC
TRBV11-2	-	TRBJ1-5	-	CASSLSSLQPQHF	TGTGCCAGCAGCTTGTCGTCACTCCAGCCCCAGCATTTT
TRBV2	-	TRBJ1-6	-	CASKVHDSPNSPLHF	TGTGCCAGCAAGGTTCATGACAGCCCAAATTCACCCCTCCACTTT
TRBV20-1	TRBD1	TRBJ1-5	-	CSAYRGTAQHF	TGCAGTGCTTACAGGGGAACAGCCCAGCATTTT
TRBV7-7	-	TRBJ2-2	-	CASGPNTGELFF	TGTGCCAGCGGGCCTAACACCGGGGAGCTGTTTTTT
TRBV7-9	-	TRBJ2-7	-	CASSPPAGPSSYEQYF	TGTGCCAGCAGCCCACCCGCGGGGCCAAGCTCCTACGAGCAGTACTTC
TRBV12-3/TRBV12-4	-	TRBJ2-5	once	CATGKIGETQYF	TGTGCGACGGGGAAAATAGGAGAGACCCAGTACTTC
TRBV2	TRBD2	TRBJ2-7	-	CASAPLAGVLYEQYF	TGTGCCAGCGCGCCTCTAGCGGGAGTGCTGTACGAGCAGTACTTC
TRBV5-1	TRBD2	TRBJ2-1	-	CASSYLTSGVDRQFF	TGCGCCAGCAGCTACCTGACTAGCGGGGTAGACAGGCAGTTCTTC
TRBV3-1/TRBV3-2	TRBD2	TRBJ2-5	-	CASSLTSGTLSVQYF	TGTGCCAGCAGCCTGACTAGCGGGACTCTAAGTGTCCAGTACTTC
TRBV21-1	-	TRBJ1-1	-	CASSKIRQGRNTEAFF	TGTGCCAGCAGCAAAATCCGACAGGGTCGGAACACTGAAGCTTTCTTT
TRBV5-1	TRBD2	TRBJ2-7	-	CASSSGRGDWNEQYF	TGCGCCAGCAGCTCAGGACGGGGGGATTGGAACGAGCAGTACTTC
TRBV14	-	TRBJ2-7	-	CASSQVGTYFSYEQYF	TGTGCCAGCAGCCAAGTTGGGACATACTTCTCCTACGAGCAGTACTTC
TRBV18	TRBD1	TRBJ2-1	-	CASSPGTGTYNEQFF	TGTGCCAGCTCACCAGGGACAGGGACCTACAATGAGCAGTTCTTC
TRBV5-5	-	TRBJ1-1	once	CASSLGREWVNTEAFF	TGTGCCAGCAGCTTGGGGCGGGAATGGGTGAACACTGAAGCTTTCTTT
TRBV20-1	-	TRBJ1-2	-	CSVEANYGYTF	TGCAGTGTAGAAGCTAACTATGGCTACACCTTC
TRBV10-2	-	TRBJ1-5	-	CASEGGAGQPQHF	TGCGCCAGCGAAGGGGGGGCTGGTCAGCCCCAGCATTTT
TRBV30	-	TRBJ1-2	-	CACQRGRIYGYTF	TGTGCCTGTCAGAGAGGGCGGATCTATGGCTACACCTTC
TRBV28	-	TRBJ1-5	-	CASSLTGVQPQHF	TGTGCCAGCAGTCTTACCGGGGTCCAGCCCCAGCATTTT
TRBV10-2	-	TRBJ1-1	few	CASSESSWFRGPMNTEAFF	TGCGCCAGCAGTGAGTCTTCTTGGTTTAGAGGGCCAATGAACACTGAAGCTTTCTTT
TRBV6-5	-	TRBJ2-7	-	CASSYRVAVYEQYF	TGTGCCAGCAGTTACCGGGTAGCAGTCTACGAGCAGTACTTC
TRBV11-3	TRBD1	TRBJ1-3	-	CASSEGQQSSGNTIYF	TGTGCCAGCAGCGAGGGACAGCAGAGCTCTGGAAACACCATATATTTT
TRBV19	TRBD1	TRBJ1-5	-	CASSTGEDRTYSNQPQHF	TGTGCCAGTAGCACCGGGGAGGACAGGACATATAGCAATCAGCCCCAGCATTTT
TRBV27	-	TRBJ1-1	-	CASRNSQGLDEAFF	TGTGCCAGCAGAAACTCACAGGGTCTCGATGAAGCTTTCTTT
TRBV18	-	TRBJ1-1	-	CASSPLSSLNTEAFF	TGTGCCAGCTCACCTCTAAGCTCGTTGAACACTGAAGCTTTCTTT
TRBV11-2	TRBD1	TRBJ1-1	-	CASSLGSWRGLENTEAFF	TGTGCCAGCAGCTTAGGTTCGTGGAGGGGGCTCGAGAACACTGAAGCTTTCTTT
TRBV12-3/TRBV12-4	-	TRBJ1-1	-	CASSLRREAFF	TGTGCCAGCAGCCTCCGCCGGGAAGCTTTCTTT
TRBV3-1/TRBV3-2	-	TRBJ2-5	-	CASSGGPAQETQYF	TGTGCCAGCAGCGGGGGCCCCGCACAAGAGACCCAGTACTTC
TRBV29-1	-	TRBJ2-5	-	CSVVLATETQYF	TGCAGCGTTGTTCTAGCGACAGAGACCCAGTACTTC
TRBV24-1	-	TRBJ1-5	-	CATSDLSGVYSNQPQHF	TGTGCCACCAGTGATTTGTCAGGCGTGTATAGCAATCAGCCCCAGCATTTT
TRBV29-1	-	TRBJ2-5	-	CSGGRDQETQYF	TGCAGCGGGGGGCGGGACCAAGAGACCCAGTACTTC
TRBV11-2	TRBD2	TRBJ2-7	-	CASSLDLAGASSYEQYF	TGTGCCAGCAGCTTAGATTTAGCGGGAGCGAGCTCCTACGAGCAGTACTTC